One sample yielded the 5 T cell receptor beta chains listed below, sequenced in a study of early T cells in non-severe SARS-CoV-2 infection. TCRdb reprocessed the 5' RACE reads via MiXCR and lists one record per CDR3 protein. The sample carries approximately 70,000 distinct CDR3 sequences, approximately 14% recorded once. Sequencing was carried out using whole blood. These receptors were taken from an adult who was a healthcare worker with PCR-confirmed SARS-CoV-2 infection or an uninfected control (not recorded which).

The V and J genes are TRBV29-1 and TRBJ2-3, with TRBD1 as a possible D gene (5 bases). This CDR3 contains 15 residues. The germline V and J ends were trimmed by 2 bases and 0 bases, with 12 bases remaining between them. CDR1 and CDR2 from the germline V gene are SQVTM and ANQGSEA. CDR3 nucleotides: TGCAGCGTTGAACAGGGCCTCGGGAGCACAGATACGCAGTATTTT. Translation gives CSVEQGLGSTDTQYF.

The chain links TRBV2 to TRBJ2-7; 7 bases align to TRBD2. Germline V gene sequence: CDR1 SNHLY, CDR2 FYNNEI. This CDR3 comprises 14 residues. Trimming at V came to 9 bases and at J to 1 base, leaving 9 bases not matched to a gene. The CDR3 DNA is TGTGCCAGGACCCGCGGCGGGGGTTCCTACGAGCAGTACTTC. Residues: CARTRGGGSYEQYF. The whole variable domain, remainder taken from reference TRBV2 and TRBJ2-7, is EPEVTQTPSHQVTQMGQEVILRCVPISNHLYFYWYRQILGQKVEFLVSFYNNEISEKSEIFDDQFSVERPDGSNFTLKIRSTKLEDSAMYFCARTRGGGSYEQYFGPGTRLTVT.

This clonotype showed up just a few times. The V call is TRBV29-1, the J call TRBJ1-2, with a weak D call TRBD1 (5 bases). Germline V gives CDR1 SQVTM, CDR2 ANQGSEA. This CDR3 is built from 13 residues. V shed 3 bases and J shed 4 bases, with 12 bases lying between them. Here the CDR3 DNA reads TGCAGCGTTGATCCAGGGTTCGGCTATGGCTACACCTTC. This codes for CSVDPGFGYGYTF.

The chain employs TRBV5-5 and TRBJ1-1; the D gene is possibly TRBD1 (6 bases). The germline V gene has CDR1 SGHKS and CDR2 YYEKEE (reference sequence). V was pared by 2 bases and J by 1 base, with 9 bases between. This CDR3 spans 14 amino acids. CDR3 loop: CASSFNRANTEAFF. CDR3 in DNA: TGTGCCAGCAGCTTTAACAGGGCGAACACTGAAGCTTTCTTT.

The chain is built from TRBV2 and TRBJ2-5; TRBD2 might be the D (6 bases). The CDR3 spans 13 residues. Germline V gene lookup returns CDR1 SNHLY and CDR2 FYNNEI. Trimming took off 4 bases at V and 2 bases at J, with 8 bases between the two ends. CDR3 DNA: TGTGCCAGCAGTGGGGACTTTCAAGAGACCCAGTACTTC. Amino acids: CASSGDFQETQYF. The entire variable domain, with the rest obtained from reference TRBV2 and TRBJ2-5, is as follows: EPEVTQTPSHQVTQMGQEVILRCVPISNHLYFYWYRQILGQKVEFLVSFYNNEISEKSEIFDDQFSVERPDGSNFTLKIRSTKLEDSAMYFCASSGDFQETQYFGPGTRLLVL.